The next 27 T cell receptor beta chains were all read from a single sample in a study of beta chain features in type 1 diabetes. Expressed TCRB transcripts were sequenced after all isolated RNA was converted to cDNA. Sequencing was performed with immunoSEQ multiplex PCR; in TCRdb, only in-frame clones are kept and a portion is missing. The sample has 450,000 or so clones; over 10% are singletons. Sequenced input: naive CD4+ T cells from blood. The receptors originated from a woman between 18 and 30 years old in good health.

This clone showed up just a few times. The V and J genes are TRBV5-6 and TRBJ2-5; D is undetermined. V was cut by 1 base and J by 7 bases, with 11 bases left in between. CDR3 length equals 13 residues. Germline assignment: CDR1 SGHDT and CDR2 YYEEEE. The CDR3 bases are TGTGCCAGCAGCTTGTTCCTAATGGGGACCCAGTACTTC. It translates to CASSLFLMGTQYF. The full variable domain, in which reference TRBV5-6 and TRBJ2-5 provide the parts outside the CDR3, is DAGVTQSPTHLIKTRGQQVTLRCSPKSGHDTVSWYQQALGQGPQFIFQYYEEEERQRGNFPDRFSGHQFPNYSSELNVNALLLGDSALYLCASSLFLMGTQYFGPGTRLLVL.

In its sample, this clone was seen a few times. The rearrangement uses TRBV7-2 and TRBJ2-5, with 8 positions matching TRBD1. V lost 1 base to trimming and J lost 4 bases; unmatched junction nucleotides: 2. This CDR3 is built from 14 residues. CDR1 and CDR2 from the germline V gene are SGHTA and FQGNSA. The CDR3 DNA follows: TGTGCCAGCAGCTTAGGGACAGGGTCAGAGACCCAGTACTTC. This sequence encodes CASSLGTGSETQYF.

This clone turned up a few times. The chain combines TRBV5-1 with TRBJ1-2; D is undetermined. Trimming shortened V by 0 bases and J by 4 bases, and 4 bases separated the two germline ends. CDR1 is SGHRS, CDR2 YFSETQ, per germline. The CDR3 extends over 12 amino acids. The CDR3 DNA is TGCGCCAGCAGCTTGGGGCGCTATGGCTACACCTTC. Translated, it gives CASSLGRYGYTF.

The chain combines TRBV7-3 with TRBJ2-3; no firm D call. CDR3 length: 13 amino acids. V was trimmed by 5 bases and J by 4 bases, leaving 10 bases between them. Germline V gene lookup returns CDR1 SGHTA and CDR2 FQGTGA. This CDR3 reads CASSLSGSDTQYF. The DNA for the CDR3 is TGTGCCAGCAGCCTTAGTGGCTCAGATACGCAGTATTTT.

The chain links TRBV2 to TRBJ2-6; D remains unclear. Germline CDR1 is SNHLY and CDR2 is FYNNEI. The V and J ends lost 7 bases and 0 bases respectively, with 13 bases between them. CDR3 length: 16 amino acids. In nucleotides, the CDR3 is TGTGCCAGCAAGTTATCTGCCTACTCTGGGGCCAACGTCCTGACTTTC. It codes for CASKLSAYSGANVLTF.

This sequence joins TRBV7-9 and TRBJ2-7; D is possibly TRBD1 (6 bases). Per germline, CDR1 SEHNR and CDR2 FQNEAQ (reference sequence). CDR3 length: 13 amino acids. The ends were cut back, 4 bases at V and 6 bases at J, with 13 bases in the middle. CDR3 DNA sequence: TGTGCCAGCAGCTCCCGACAGGAATCCGAGCAGTACTTC. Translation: CASSSRQESEQYF.

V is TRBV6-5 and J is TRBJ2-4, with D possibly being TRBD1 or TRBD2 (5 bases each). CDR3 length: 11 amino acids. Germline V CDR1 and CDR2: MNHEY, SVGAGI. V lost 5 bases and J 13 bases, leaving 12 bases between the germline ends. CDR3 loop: CASSTGLQQYF. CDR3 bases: TGTGCCAGCAGTACAGGACTGCAGCAGTACTTC.

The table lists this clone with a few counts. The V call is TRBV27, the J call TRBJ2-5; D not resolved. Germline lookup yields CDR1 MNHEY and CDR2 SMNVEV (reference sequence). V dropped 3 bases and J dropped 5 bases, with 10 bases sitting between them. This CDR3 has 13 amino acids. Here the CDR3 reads CASSFSPAETQYF. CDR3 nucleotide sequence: TGTGCCAGCAGTTTTTCCCCCGCGGAGACCCAGTACTTC.

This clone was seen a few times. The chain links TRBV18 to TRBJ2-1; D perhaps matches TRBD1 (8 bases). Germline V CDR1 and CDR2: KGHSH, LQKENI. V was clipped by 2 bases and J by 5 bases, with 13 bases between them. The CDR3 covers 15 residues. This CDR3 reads CASSPDRGGHNEQFF. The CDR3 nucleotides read TGTGCCAGCTCACCAGACAGGGGAGGGCACAATGAGCAGTTCTTC.

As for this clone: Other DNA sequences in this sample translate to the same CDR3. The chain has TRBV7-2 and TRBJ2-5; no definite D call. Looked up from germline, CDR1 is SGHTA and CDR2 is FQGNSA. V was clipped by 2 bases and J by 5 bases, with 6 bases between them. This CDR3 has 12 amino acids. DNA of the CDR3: TGTGCCAGCAGCTTAAGCCGGGAGACCCAGTACTTC. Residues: CASSLSRETQYF.

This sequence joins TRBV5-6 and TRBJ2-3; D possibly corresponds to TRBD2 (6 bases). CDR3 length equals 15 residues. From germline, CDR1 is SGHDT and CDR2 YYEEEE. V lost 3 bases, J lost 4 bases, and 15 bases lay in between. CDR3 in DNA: TGTGCCAGCAGCTGGAGGAGGAGGGAATCAGATACGCAGTATTTT. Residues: CASSWRRRESDTQYF.

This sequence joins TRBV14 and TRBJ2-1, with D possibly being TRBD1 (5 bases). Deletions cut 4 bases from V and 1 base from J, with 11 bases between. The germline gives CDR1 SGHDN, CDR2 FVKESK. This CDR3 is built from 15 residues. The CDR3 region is CASSPPGWSYNEQFF. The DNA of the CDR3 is TGTGCCAGCAGCCCTCCAGGGTGGTCCTACAATGAGCAGTTCTTC.

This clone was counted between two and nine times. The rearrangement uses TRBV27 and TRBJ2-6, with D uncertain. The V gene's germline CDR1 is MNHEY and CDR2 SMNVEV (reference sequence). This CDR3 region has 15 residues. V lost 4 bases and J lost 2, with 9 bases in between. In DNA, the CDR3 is TGTGCCAGCAGTTATCTAGTCGCTGGGGCCAACGTCCTGACTTTC. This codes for CASSYLVAGANVLTF.

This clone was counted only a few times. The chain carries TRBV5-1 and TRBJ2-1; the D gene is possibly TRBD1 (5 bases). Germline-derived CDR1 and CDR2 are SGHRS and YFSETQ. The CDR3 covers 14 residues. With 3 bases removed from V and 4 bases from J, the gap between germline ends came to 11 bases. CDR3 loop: CASSSRAGYNEQFF. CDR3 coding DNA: TGCGCCAGCAGCTCAAGGGCAGGGTACAATGAGCAGTTCTTC.

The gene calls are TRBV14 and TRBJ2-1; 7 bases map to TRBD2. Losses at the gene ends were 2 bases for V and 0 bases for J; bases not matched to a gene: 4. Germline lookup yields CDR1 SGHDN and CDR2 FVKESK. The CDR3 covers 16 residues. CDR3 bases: TGTGCCAGCAGCCAATTCCGCGGGGGCTCCTACAATGAGCAGTTCTTC. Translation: CASSQFRGGSYNEQFF.

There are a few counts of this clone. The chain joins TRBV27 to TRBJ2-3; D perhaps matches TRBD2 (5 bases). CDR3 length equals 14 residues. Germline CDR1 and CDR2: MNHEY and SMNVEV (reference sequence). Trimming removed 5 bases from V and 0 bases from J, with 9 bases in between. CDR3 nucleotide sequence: TGTGCCAGCAGTAGAGCGGAGAGCACAGATACGCAGTATTTT. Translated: CASSRAESTDTQYF.

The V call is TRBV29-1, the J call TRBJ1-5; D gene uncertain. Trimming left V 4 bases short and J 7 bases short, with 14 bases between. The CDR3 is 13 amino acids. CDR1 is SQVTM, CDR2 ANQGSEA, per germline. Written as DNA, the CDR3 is TGCAGCGTTGGAATCTCCGACGGGCAGCCCCAGCATTTT. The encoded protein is CSVGISDGQPQHF.

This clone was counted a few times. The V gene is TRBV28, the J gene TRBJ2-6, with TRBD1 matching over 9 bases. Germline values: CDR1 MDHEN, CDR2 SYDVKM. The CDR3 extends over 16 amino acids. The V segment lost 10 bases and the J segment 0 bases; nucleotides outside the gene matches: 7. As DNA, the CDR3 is TGTGCCACGACGGACAGGGGCCACTCTGGGGCCAACGTCCTGACTTTC. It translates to CATTDRGHSGANVLTF.

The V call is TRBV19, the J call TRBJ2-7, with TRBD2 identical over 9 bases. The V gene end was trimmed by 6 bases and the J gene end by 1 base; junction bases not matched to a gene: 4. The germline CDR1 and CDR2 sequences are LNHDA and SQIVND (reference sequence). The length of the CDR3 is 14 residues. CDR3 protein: CASRLAGPSYEQYF. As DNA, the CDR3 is TGTGCCAGTAGGCTAGCGGGACCTTCCTACGAGCAGTACTTC.

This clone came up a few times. CDR3 region: CSARDATQSQYF. DNA for the CDR3: TGCAGCGCCAGGGATGCGACTCAATCGCAGTATTTT. The chain carries TRBV29-1 and TRBJ2-3; maybe TRBD1 (5 bases). Trimming removed 7 bases from V and 10 bases from J, with 18 bases in between. From germline, CDR1 is SQVTM and CDR2 ANQGSEA. The CDR3 covers 12 residues.

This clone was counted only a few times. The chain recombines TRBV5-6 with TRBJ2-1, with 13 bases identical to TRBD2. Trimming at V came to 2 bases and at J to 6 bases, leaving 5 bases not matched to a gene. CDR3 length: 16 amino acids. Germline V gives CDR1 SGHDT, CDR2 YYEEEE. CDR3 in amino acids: CASSLYRTSGGNEQFF. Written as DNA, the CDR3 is TGTGCCAGCAGCTTATATAGGACTAGCGGGGGCAATGAGCAGTTCTTC.

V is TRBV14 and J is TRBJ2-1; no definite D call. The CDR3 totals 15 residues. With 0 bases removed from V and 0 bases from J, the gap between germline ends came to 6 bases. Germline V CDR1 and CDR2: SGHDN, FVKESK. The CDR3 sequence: CASSQERVSYNEQFF. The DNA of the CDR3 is TGTGCCAGCAGCCAAGAACGGGTCTCCTACAATGAGCAGTTCTTC.

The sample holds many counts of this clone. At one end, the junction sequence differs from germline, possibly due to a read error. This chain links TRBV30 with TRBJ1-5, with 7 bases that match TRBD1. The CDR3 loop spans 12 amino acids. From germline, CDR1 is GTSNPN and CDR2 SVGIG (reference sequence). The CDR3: CAGRRPGTELYF. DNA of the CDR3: TGTGCGGGAAGAAGGCCCGGGACAGAACTGTATTTT. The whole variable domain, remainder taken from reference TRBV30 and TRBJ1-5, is SQTIHQWPATLVQPVGSPLSLECTVEGTSNPNLYWYRQAAGRGLQLLFYSVGIGQISSEVPQNLSASRPQDRQFILSSKKLLLSDSGFYLCAGRRPGTELYFGDGTRLSIL.

The CDR3 DNA follows: TGTGCCAGCAGCGTAGTAATGAGCTATGGCTACACCTTC. Translating gives CASSVVMSYGYTF. The rearrangement joins TRBV9 to TRBJ1-2, with D uncertain. This CDR3 contains 13 residues. Germline-derived CDR1 and CDR2 are SGDLS and YYNGEE. The ends were cut back, 0 bases at V and 4 bases at J, with 7 bases in the middle.

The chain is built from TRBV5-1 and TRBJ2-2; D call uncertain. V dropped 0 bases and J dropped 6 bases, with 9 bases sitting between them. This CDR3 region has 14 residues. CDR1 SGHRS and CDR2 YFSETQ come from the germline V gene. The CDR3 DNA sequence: TGCGCCAGCAGCTTGGATACGGGCTCCGGGGAGCTGTTTTTT. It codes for CASSLDTGSGELFF.

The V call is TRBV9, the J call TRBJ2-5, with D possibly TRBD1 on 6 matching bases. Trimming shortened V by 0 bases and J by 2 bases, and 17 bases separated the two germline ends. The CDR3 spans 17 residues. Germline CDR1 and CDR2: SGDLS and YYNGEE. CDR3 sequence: CASSVGQGISPQETQYF. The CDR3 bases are TGTGCCAGCAGCGTAGGCCAGGGGATTAGCCCACAAGAGACCCAGTACTTC.

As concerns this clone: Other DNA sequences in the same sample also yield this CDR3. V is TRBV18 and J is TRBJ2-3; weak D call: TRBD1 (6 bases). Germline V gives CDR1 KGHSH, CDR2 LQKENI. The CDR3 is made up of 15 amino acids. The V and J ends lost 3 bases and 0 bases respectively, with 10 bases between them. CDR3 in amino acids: CASSPGQGSTDTQYF. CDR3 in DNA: TGTGCCAGCTCACCGGGTCAGGGGAGCACAGATACGCAGTATTTT.